The 3 T cell receptor beta chains below come from one sample, sequenced in a study of OX40 agonist ivuxolimab in advanced cancers. Profiled with immunoSEQ multiplex PCR; TCRdb holds only in-frame clones, not every one. The profile shows tens of thousands of clones, roughly 84% of them singletons. The sample consisted of CD4+ or CD8+ T cells sorted from blood, taken in a trial of the OX40 agonist ivuxolimab. All receptors derive from an adult with an advanced solid tumor such as melanoma, head and neck, liver or kidney cancer.

The chain joins TRBV28 to TRBJ2-7, with 10 nucleotides matching TRBD2. There are 14 residues in the CDR3. Trimming cost V 8 bases and J 3 bases; bases outside gene matches: 7. Per the germline V gene, CDR1 is MDHEN and CDR2 is SYDVKM. The CDR3 here is CASVPLAGDYEQYF. CDR3 in DNA: TGTGCCAGCGTCCCTCTAGCGGGAGACTACGAGCAGTACTTC.

In this sample, this clone turned up once. This chain links TRBV19 with TRBJ1-2; D is unclear. The CDR3 covers 13 residues. Germline CDR1 LNHDA, CDR2 SQIVND (reference sequence). Trimming stripped 2 bases from V and 3 bases from J, with 7 bases between. The chain's CDR3 is CASSISQYYGYTF. CDR3 nucleotide sequence: TGTGCCAGTAGTATATCACAGTACTATGGCTACACCTTC.

The J gene is TRBJ1-4, the V gene TRBV7-9, with D perhaps matching TRBD1 (5 bases). V was shortened by 7 bases and J by 8 bases, with 14 bases between the two germline ends. The germline gives CDR1 SEHNR, CDR2 FQNEAQ (reference sequence). The CDR3 has 13 residues. CDR3 sequence reads: CASTQRQPEKLFF. CDR3 DNA sequence: TGTGCCAGCACCCAGAGACAGCCGGAAAAACTGTTTTTT.